A single sample is the source of the 28 T cell receptor beta chains below, sequenced in a study of OX40 agonist ivuxolimab in advanced cancers. Libraries were prepared by immunoSEQ multiplex PCR; TCRdb keeps only in-frame clonotypes and omits some of them. The table shows fewer than 90,000 clones, with about 89% occurring only once. The sequencing used CD4+ or CD8+ T cells sorted from blood, collected in a trial of the OX40 agonist ivuxolimab. These receptors all stem from an adult with an advanced solid tumor such as melanoma, head and neck, liver or kidney cancer.

V usage is TRBV19 and J usage is TRBJ1-5; perhaps TRBD1 as D (5 bases). Germline lookup yields CDR1 LNHDA and CDR2 SQIVND (reference sequence). This CDR3 is built from 13 residues. V lost 5 bases to trimming and J lost 7 bases, with 12 bases between them. The CDR3: CASSGGGGQPQHF. The CDR3 DNA is TGTGCCAGTAGTGGGGGGGGAGGACAGCCCCAGCATTTT.

The chain links TRBV5-5 to TRBJ1-1, with 8 positions matching TRBD1. The V segment lost 2 bases and the J segment 4 bases; nucleotides outside the gene matches: 19. The CDR3 is 19 amino acids. CDR1 is SGHKS, CDR2 YYEKEE, per germline (reference sequence). CDR3 region: CASSLQPQGATVLGTEAFF. DNA for the CDR3: TGTGCCAGCAGCTTACAACCGCAGGGGGCGACTGTGTTAGGCACTGAAGCTTTCTTT.

The gene calls are TRBV19 and TRBJ2-5; weak D call: TRBD1 (5 bases). Germline lookup yields CDR1 LNHDA and CDR2 SQIVND (reference sequence). The germline V and J ends were trimmed by 5 bases and 5 bases, with 21 bases remaining between them. CDR3 length: 16 amino acids. CDR3 bases: TGTGCCAGTAGTGGTGGTGGGAAGGGGTCGACGGAGACCCAGTACTTC. Translated: CASSGGGKGSTETQYF.

The V gene is TRBV30, the J gene TRBJ1-4, with unresolved D. Per germline, CDR1 GTSNPN and CDR2 SVGIG (reference sequence). V lost 0 bases and J lost 8, with 7 bases in between. The CDR3 has 12 residues. The CDR3 coding sequence is TGTGCCTGGAGTGTACAAGGCGAAAAACTGTTTTTT. It encodes CAWSVQGEKLFF.

This clone appeared a single time. V gene TRBV27 combines with J gene TRBJ1-2; D may be TRBD1 (5 bases). Germline assignment: CDR1 MNHEY and CDR2 SMNVEV (reference sequence). The CDR3 is 13 amino acids. Trimming removed 5 bases from V and 1 base from J, with 8 bases in between. CDR3 protein: CASSRQINYGYTF. The CDR3 bases are TGTGCCAGCAGTAGACAGATTAACTATGGCTACACCTTC.

The chain has TRBV11-2 and TRBJ2-5; 7 bases are shared with TRBD1. The V segment lost 5 bases and the J segment 4 bases; nucleotides outside the gene matches: 10. CDR1 is SGHAT, CDR2 FQNNGV, per germline. The CDR3 spans 15 residues. The CDR3 region is CASSDQGVVGETQYF. Here the CDR3 DNA reads TGTGCCAGCAGCGACCAGGGGGTGGTAGGAGAGACCCAGTACTTC.

The chain joins TRBV9 to TRBJ1-1; unclear D gene. Looked up from germline, CDR1 is SGDLS and CDR2 is YYNGEE. The CDR3 totals 11 residues. Trimming took off 3 bases at V and 11 bases at J, with 11 bases between the two ends. DNA for the CDR3: TGTGCCAGCAGCGACGGTGCGAGGGCTTTCTTT. Residues: CASSDGARAFF.

The CDR3 is CASSPLSGANVLTF. Written as DNA, the CDR3 is TGTGCCAGCAGTCCACTATCGGGGGCCAACGTCCTGACTTTC. This chain uses TRBV27 with TRBJ2-6, with D unclear. The CDR3 runs 14 residues. Germline values: CDR1 MNHEY, CDR2 SMNVEV (reference sequence). Trimming stripped 5 bases from V and 4 bases from J, with 9 bases between.

The chain couples TRBV5-4 to TRBJ1-6, with 9 bases fitting TRBD1. Trimming took 3 bases from V and 7 from J; bases not matched to a gene: 5. Germline V lookup: CDR1 SGHNT, CDR2 YYREEE (reference sequence). The CDR3 is 15 amino acids. The DNA of the CDR3 is TGTGCCAGCAGCTGGGGACAGGGTCCAAATTCACCCCTCCACTTT. It encodes CASSWGQGPNSPLHF.

The chain carries TRBV11-1 and TRBJ2-3; D unresolved. The germline gives CDR1 SGHAT, CDR2 FQDESV (reference sequence). The CDR3 consists of 12 residues. V lost 3 bases to trimming and J lost 6 bases, with 7 bases between them. The CDR3 loop reads CASSFSLDTQYF. The CDR3 bases are TGTGCCAGCAGCTTCAGTTTGGATACGCAGTATTTT.

The chain links TRBV6-5 to TRBJ2-2, with D possibly being TRBD1 (6 bases). Germline V gives CDR1 MNHEY, CDR2 SVGAGI. Trimming removed 5 bases at V and 1 base at J, with 11 bases between. The CDR3 length is 15 residues. The CDR3 DNA reads as TGTGCCAGCAGTCGGGCAGGGGTGAACACCGGGGAGCTGTTTTTT. Amino acids: CASSRAGVNTGELFF.

The genes are TRBV5-1 and TRBJ2-3; no reliable D call. The length of the CDR3 is 15 residues. Germline loops: CDR1 SGHRS, CDR2 YFSETQ. Trimming cost V 1 base and J 0 bases, with 9 bases left between them. The CDR3 DNA sequence: TGCGCCAGCAGCTTGTCTTCCATAAGCACAGATACGCAGTATTTT. It is translated as CASSLSSISTDTQYF. The complete variable domain, with remaining parts taken from reference TRBV5-1 and TRBJ2-3, reads KAGVTQTPRYLIKTRGQQVTLSCSPISGHRSVSWYQQTPGQGLQFLFEYFSETQRNKGNFPGRFSGRQFSNSRSEMNVSTLELGDSALYLCASSLSSISTDTQYFGPGTRLTVL.

This clone is a singleton in its sample. The chain combines TRBV7-2 with TRBJ1-1, with D perhaps matching TRBD1 (6 bases). The CDR3 totals 15 residues. V lost 5 bases to trimming and J lost 4 bases, with 17 bases between them. The germline V gene encodes CDR1 SGHTA and CDR2 FQGNSA. CDR3 coding DNA: TGTGCCAGCAGCCCCCGTGGGGGGCGAGTCACTGAAGCTTTCTTT. As protein: CASSPRGGRVTEAFF. The entire variable domain, with the rest obtained from reference TRBV7-2 and TRBJ1-1, is as follows: GAGVSQSPSNKVTEKGKDVELRCDPISGHTALYWYRQSLGQGLEFLIYFQGNSAPDKSGLPSDRFSAERTGGSVSTLTIQRTQQEDSAVYLCASSPRGGRVTEAFFGQGTRLTVV.

V is TRBV27 and J is TRBJ1-3; 9 bases fit TRBD1. The CDR3 has 15 residues. Germline CDR1 and CDR2: MNHEY and SMNVEV (reference sequence). V lost 5 bases, J lost 4 bases, and 6 bases stayed unmatched. For the CDR3, the DNA is TGTGCCAGCAGTCCCCTCGGGACAGGGGGAAACACCATATATTTT. Translation gives CASSPLGTGGNTIYF.

The count of this clone is one. CDR3 in DNA: TGCAGCGCCCGAAACACCGGGGAGCTGTTTTTT. This gives the protein CSARNTGELFF. The chain combines TRBV29-1 with TRBJ2-2; D gene ambiguous. This CDR3 is 11 amino acids long. The germline gives CDR1 SQVTM, CDR2 ANQGSEA. Trimming shortened V by 7 bases and J by 2 bases, and 5 bases separated the two germline ends.

The genes are TRBV7-9 and TRBJ1-6; 7 bases align to TRBD1. Trimming took 5 bases from V and 6 from J; bases not matched to a gene: 7. The germline V gene encodes CDR1 SEHNR and CDR2 FQNEAQ (reference sequence). The CDR3 totals 15 residues. Here the CDR3 DNA reads TGTGCCAGCAGCCCCATGGGACAGTTTAATTCACCCCTCCACTTT. It yields the protein CASSPMGQFNSPLHF.

The rearrangement uses TRBV6-5 and TRBJ1-2; 8 nucleotides line up with TRBD1. The CDR3 spans 15 residues. Germline V gene lookup returns CDR1 MNHEY and CDR2 SVGAGI. Losses at the gene ends were 5 bases for V and 3 bases for J; bases not matched to a gene: 8. The CDR3 DNA reads as TGTGCCAGCAGTACACAGGGGGATTGGGACTATGGCTACACCTTC. Translation: CASSTQGDWDYGYTF.

The V call is TRBV7-9, the J call TRBJ1-3; the D is unclear. Germline V CDR1 and CDR2: SEHNR, FQNEAQ (reference sequence). V shed 5 bases and J shed 1 base, with 12 bases lying between them. The CDR3 is made up of 15 amino acids. The CDR3 coding sequence is TGTGCCAGCAGCCAATCAGTATCATCTGGAAACACCATATATTTT. Its protein is CASSQSVSSGNTIYF.

This sequence joins TRBV19 and TRBJ2-7; D not certain. Germline assignment: CDR1 LNHDA and CDR2 SQIVND (reference sequence). Trimming took 3 bases from V and 2 from J, leaving 14 bases between them. The CDR3 extends over 15 amino acids. This CDR3 reads CASSMIFEETYEQYF. The CDR3, as DNA: TGTGCCAGTAGTATGATCTTTGAAGAGACCTACGAGCAGTACTTC.

The chain links TRBV19 to TRBJ2-3; 7 nucleotides align to TRBD2. Trimming took 3 bases from V and 3 from J; bases not matched to a gene: 3. The CDR3 has 14 residues. Germline V gives CDR1 LNHDA, CDR2 SQIVND (reference sequence). The CDR3 protein is CASSMFSGTDTQYF. CDR3 bases: TGTGCCAGTAGTATGTTTAGCGGGACAGATACGCAGTATTTT. The full variable domain, completed using reference TRBV19 and TRBJ2-3, is DGGITQSPKYLFRKEGQNVTLSCEQNLNHDAMYWYRQDPGQGLRLIYYSQIVNDFQKGDIAEGYSVSREKKESFPLTVTSAQKNPTAFYLCASSMFSGTDTQYFGPGTRLTVL.

The V gene is TRBV28, the J gene TRBJ1-6, with 8 nucleotides matching TRBD1. The CDR3 covers 24 residues. V lost 6 bases and J lost 10; bases outside the gene matches: 38. Germline V lookup: CDR1 MDHEN, CDR2 SYDVKM. The CDR3 sequence is CASRPRSSSRGPFDRMTLRSPLHF. The CDR3 coding sequence is TGTGCCAGCAGGCCCAGGTCCAGTTCCAGGGGGCCATTTGATCGAATGACCCTAAGGTCACCCCTCCACTTT.

This chain uses TRBV6-1 with TRBJ1-2, with D tentatively TRBD1 (6 bases). V gave up 0 bases and J gave up 4 bases, with 12 bases separating them. CDR1 and CDR2 from the germline V gene are MNHNS and SASEGT. The CDR3 consists of 15 residues. For the CDR3, the DNA is TGTGCCAGCAGTGAAGCTGTAGGGGGAAGCTATGGCTACACCTTC. Translation: CASSEAVGGSYGYTF.

This chain connects TRBV18 to TRBJ2-2; 7 nucleotides line up with TRBD2. The V segment lost 2 bases and the J segment 1 base; nucleotides outside the gene matches: 19. This CDR3 spans 21 amino acids. Per germline, CDR1 KGHSH and CDR2 LQKENI. The CDR3 nucleotides are TGTGCCAGCTCACCAAAGGGCAGGGCCAGCGGGATAATCATGAACACCGGGGAGCTGTTTTTT. It translates to CASSPKGRASGIIMNTGELFF.

The chain has TRBV6-1 and TRBJ2-7, with 7 bases fitting TRBD2. J lost 3 bases, V lost 6 bases, and 8 bases had no gene match. The CDR3 covers 14 residues. The V gene's germline CDR1 is MNHNS and CDR2 SASEGT. The DNA of the CDR3 is TGTGCCAGCAGGGGGTCTAGCGGACTCTACGAGCAGTACTTC. This translates into CASRGSSGLYEQYF.

The gene calls are TRBV18 and TRBJ2-2; 7 bases are a match to TRBD1. After removal of 3 bases from V and 0 bases from J, the junction contained 7 bases not matched to a gene. The CDR3 length is 17 residues. Germline V CDR1 and CDR2: KGHSH, LQKENI. The CDR3 protein is CASSPPGQVANTGELFF. CDR3 nucleotides: TGTGCCAGCTCACCCCCAGGACAGGTGGCGAACACCGGGGAGCTGTTTTTT.

The gene calls are TRBV5-8 and TRBJ1-2; TRBD1 agrees at 7 bases. CDR1 SGHTS and CDR2 YDEGEE come from the germline V gene. The length of the CDR3 is 14 residues. V lost 4 bases to trimming and J lost 0 bases; unmatched junction nucleotides: 3. DNA for the CDR3: TGTGCCAGCAGCATGACAGGGACTAACTATGGCTACACCTTC. Encoded protein: CASSMTGTNYGYTF.

The chain joins TRBV7-3 to TRBJ2-7; D is possibly TRBD1 (6 bases). Deletions cut 4 bases from V and 3 bases from J, with 7 bases between. Germline CDR1 is SGHTA and CDR2 is FQGTGA. CDR3 length equals 12 residues. The CDR3 DNA reads as TGTGCCAGCAGCTCACAGGGCTACGAGCAGTACTTC. It translates to CASSSQGYEQYF.

The J gene is TRBJ2-2, the V gene TRBV5-1; D may be TRBD1 (5 bases). Germline CDR1 and CDR2: SGHRS and YFSETQ. V was shortened by 1 base and J by 1 base, with 11 bases between the two germline ends. The CDR3 runs 16 residues. CDR3 bases: TGCGCCAGCAGCTTGAGGTCAGGGCTGAACACCGGGGAGCTGTTTTTT. It yields the protein CASSLRSGLNTGELFF.